This T cell receptor (beta chain) appears in the sequencing data of a study of blood T cells in healthy people across ages. Looking at the study overall: About one barcoded beta molecule per two T cells was the capture yield of template switching. Study-wide points: Any changes in expanded clonotypes were possibly confounded, as donor CMV status remained unknown. Aged donors had fewer naive CD4+ cells and lower diversity than long-lived donors.

There are many counts of this clonotype. What it binds is not known. A second PCR, run for about 7 to 11 cycles, used a sample-barcoded 5' primer plus a J-beta primer mix. MiXCR, run by TCRdb on the 5' RACE reads, gives a single entry per CDR3 protein. There are about 640,000 distinct CDR3 sequences in the sample; about 30% occur only once, and more than 15% lies in the top ten. This sequence was found in a woman aged 80 or older in good health. What was sequenced was blood.

As DNA, the CDR3 is TGTGCCAGCAGCTTAACGGGGGGGCGTCCAGATACGCAGTATTTT. Translation: CASSLTGGRPDTQYF. This chain uses TRBV7-3 with TRBJ2-3, with D maybe TRBD2 (7 bases). The CDR3 is made up of 15 amino acids. Germline V gives CDR1 SGHTA, CDR2 FQGTGA. Between the trimmed V and J ends, which lost 0 bases and 4 bases, there was a span of 11 bases.